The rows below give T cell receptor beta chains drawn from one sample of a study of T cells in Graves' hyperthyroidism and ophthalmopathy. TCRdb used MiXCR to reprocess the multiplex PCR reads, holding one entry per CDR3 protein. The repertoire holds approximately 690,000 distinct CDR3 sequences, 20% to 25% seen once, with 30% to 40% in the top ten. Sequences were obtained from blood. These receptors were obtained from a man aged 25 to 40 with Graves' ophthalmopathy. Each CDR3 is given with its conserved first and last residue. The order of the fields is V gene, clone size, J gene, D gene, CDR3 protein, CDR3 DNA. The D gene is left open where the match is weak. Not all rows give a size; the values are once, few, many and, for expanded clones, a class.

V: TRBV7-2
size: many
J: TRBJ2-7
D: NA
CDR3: CASSSRTGTRQQYF
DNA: TGTGCCAGCAGCTCTAGGACGGGAACACGGCAGCAGTACTTC

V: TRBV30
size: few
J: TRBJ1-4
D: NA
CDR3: CAWSPGPSATNEKLFF
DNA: TGTGCCTGGAGTCCTGGACCCTCGGCAACTAATGAAAAACTGTTTTTT

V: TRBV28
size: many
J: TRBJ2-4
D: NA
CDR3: CASSLMGEFEGGVNIQYF
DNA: TGTGCCAGCAGTTTGATGGGAGAGTTTGAAGGCGGGGTAAACATTCAGTACTTC

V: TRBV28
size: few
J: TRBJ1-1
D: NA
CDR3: CASSSGDMNTEAFF
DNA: TGTGCCAGCAGTTCGGGCGACATGAACACTGAAGCTTTCTTT

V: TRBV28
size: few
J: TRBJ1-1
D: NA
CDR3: CASRKLNTEAFF
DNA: TGTGCCAGCAGGAAGCTAAACACTGAAGCTTTCTTT

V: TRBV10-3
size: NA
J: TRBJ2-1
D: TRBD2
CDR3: CAITVPGTSGNEQFF
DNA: TGTGCCATCACCGTACCCGGGACTAGCGGTAATGAGCAGTTCTTC

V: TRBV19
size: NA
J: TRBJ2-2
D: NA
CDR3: CASSPQYGGRELFF
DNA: TGTGCCAGTAGTCCCCAATATGGTGGACGGGAGCTGTTTTTT

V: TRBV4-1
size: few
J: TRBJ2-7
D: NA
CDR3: CASSFDSNSYEQYF
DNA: TGCGCCAGCAGCTTCGACAGTAATTCCTACGAGCAGTACTTC

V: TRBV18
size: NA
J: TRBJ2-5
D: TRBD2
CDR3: CASSTGGTSGQETQYF
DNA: TGTGCCAGCTCTACCGGGGGGACTAGCGGCCAAGAGACCCAGTACTTC

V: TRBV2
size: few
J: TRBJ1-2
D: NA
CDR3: CASRSTRLNYGYTF
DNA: TGTGCCAGCAGATCCACGAGACTGAACTATGGCTACACCTTC

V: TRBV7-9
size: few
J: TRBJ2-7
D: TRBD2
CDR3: CASAGVEYEQYF
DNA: TGTGCCAGCGCGGGAGTGGAGTACGAGCAGTACTTC

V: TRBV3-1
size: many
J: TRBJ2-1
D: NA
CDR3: CASSQDGVRHEQFF
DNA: TGTGCCAGCAGCCAAGATGGGGTGCGGCATGAGCAGTTCTTC

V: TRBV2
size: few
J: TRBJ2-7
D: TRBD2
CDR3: CASSEAGLAGGPREQYF
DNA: TGTGCCAGCAGTGAAGCGGGACTAGCGGGAGGGCCCAGGGAGCAGTACTTC

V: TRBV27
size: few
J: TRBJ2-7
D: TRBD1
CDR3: CASTQGNEQYF
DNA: TGTGCCAGCACACAGGGGAACGAGCAGTACTTC

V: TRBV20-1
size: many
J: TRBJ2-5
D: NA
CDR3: CSATYKEKETQYF
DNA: TGCAGTGCTACCTACAAGGAGAAAGAGACCCAGTACTTC

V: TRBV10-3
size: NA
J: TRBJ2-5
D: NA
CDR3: CAISEEGGVEYF
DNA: TGTGCCATCAGTGAGGAGGGCGGGGTGGAGTACTTC

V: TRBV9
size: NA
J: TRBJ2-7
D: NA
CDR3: CASSVEKVSYEQYF
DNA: TGTGCCAGCAGCGTAGAGAAGGTCTCCTACGAGCAGTACTTC